This T cell receptor (beta chain) was identified during a study of T cell repertoires in cytomegalovirus infection (dated by TCRdb to about 2019). In terms of the full investigation: Alongside well-studied HLA-B-restricted epitopes, the peptide stimulations were aimed at recently identified HLA-C-restricted CMV epitopes, whose presentation resists viral immunomodulation. Donor HLA type was relevant to the analysis, as public TCR beta signatures indicated carriage of CMV infection together with the matching HLA type.

This clonotype was seen more than once but under ten times. The antigen this receptor binds is unknown. Per-base qualities were not stored, and no clone one base away is much larger. Sequencing was carried out with an Illumina HiSeq 1500. The raw public data were reprocessed by TCRdb itself: fastp quality trimming at Q25, MiXCR clonotype calling, in-frame beta chains only. Every entry covers one CDR3 protein and lists the most common genes and DNA from its rows. The sample has 370,000 or so distinct CDR3 sequences on record, about 35% of them singletons. The ten largest clonotypes hold roughly 12% of the sample. Sequences LNHDA (CDR1) and SQIVND (CDR2) are obtained from the germline V gene (reference sequence). The CDR3 numbers 13 residues from cysteine through phenylalanine. The read is trimmed to its CDR3 DNA, 39 bases read in frame from base 1. The germline ends are 14 bases apart after V is trimmed by 7 bases and J by 7 bases.

Overall results and qualifications from the work: The ex vivo response was dominated by HLA-C-restricted CMV-specific TCR beta clonotypes, which also provided the single most frequent clonotype in two of eight donors. Cumulative frequency of public TCR beta family members discriminated carriers of CMV infection plus the relevant HLA type in this cohort and an independent 352-donor cohort.

The sample's treatment or condition, from its label and the paper: in vitro stimulation with specific CMV peptide epitopes to enrich CMV-specific T cells. The receptor's source is a human donor in good health (CMV status not recorded). Some clones in this sample may be carry-over from other donors' samples. Sample: cultured PBMCs, taken from culture after CMV antigen stimulation. The sequence joins TRBV19 to TRBJ2-1; the D gene is unclear. The DNA sequence reads TGTGCCAGTACCTCTTCCGCCTCTAATGAGCAGTTCTTC. Its product reads: CASTSSASNEQFF.